The sequence of this T cell receptor beta chain was determined in a study of T cell clones after liver transplantation. The ends were cut back, 1 base at V and 7 bases at J, with 19 bases in the middle. Germline V gives CDR1 SGHTA, CDR2 FQGTGA. CDR3 size: 16 residues. Using immunoSEQ multiplex PCR, the repertoire was profiled, and TCRdb retains in-frame clones only, with some absent. The sample lists roughly 67,000 clones; over 90% were seen once. The V gene is TRBV7-3, the J gene TRBJ2-5; TRBD1 might be the D (6 bases). The input for sequencing was CD4+ T cells from blood, taken around 25 months after liver transplant. This clonotype was sampled from a human patient who received a liver transplant. Among the T cells, some may be from the graft donor. This CDR3 is CASSLRSGHRPGTQYF. The DNA for the CDR3 is TGTGCCAGCAGCTTAAGGTCGGGACACCGACCAGGGACCCAGTACTTC.